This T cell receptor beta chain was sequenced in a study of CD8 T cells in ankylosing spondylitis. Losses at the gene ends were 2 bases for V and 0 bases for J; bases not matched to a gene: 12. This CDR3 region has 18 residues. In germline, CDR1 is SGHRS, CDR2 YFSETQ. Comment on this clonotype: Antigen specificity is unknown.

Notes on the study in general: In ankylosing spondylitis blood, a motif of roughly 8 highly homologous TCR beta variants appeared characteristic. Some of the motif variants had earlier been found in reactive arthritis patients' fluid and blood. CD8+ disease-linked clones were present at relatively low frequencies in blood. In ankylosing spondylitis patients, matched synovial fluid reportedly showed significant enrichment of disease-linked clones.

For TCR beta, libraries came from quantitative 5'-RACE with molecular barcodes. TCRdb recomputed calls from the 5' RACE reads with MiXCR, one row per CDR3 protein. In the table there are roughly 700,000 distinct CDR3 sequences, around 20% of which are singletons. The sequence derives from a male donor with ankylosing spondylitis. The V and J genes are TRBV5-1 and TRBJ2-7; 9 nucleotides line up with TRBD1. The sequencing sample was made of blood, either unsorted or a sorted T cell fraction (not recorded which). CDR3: CASSLTGQGSLGSYEQYF. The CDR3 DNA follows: TGCGCCAGCAGCTTAACGGGACAGGGTTCTCTCGGCTCCTACGAGCAGTACTTC. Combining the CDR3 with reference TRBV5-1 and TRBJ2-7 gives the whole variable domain KAGVTQTPRYLIKTRGQQVTLSCSPISGHRSVSWYQQTPGQGLQFLFEYFSETQRNKGNFPGRFSGRQFSNSRSEMNVSTLELGDSALYLCASSLTGQGSLGSYEQYFGPGTRLTVT.